Listed below are T cell receptor beta chains from one sample, sequenced in a study of T cell changes during pregnancy in multiple sclerosis. Profiled with immunoSEQ multiplex PCR; TCRdb holds only in-frame clones, not every one. The table records roughly 49,000 clones, roughly 90% of them present only once. Specimen: peripheral blood, collected in the first trimester of pregnancy. The receptors come from a female donor in good health, enrolled as a control in a pregnancy study. Each CDR3 is given with its conserved first and last residue. The order of the fields is CDR3 protein, CDR3 DNA, clone size, V gene, D gene, J gene. D genes are given only for firm matches. The size field is filled for only some rows; it gives once, few, many or a size class.

CASSLAGTPTGDTQYF	TGTGCCAGCAGTTTGGCGGGGACCCCAACCGGCGATACGCAGTATTTT	.	TRBV27	.	TRBJ2-3
CAWSVQSSYEQYF	TGTGCCTGGAGTGTACAGAGCTCCTACGAGCAGTACTTC	.	TRBV30	.	TRBJ2-7
CASSWTGANTEAFF	TGTGCCAGCAGTTGGACAGGCGCTAACACTGAAGCTTTCTTT	.	TRBV6-5	TRBD1	TRBJ1-1
CASSEGQGGRETQYF	TGTGCCAGCAGCGAGGGACAGGGGGGACGGGAGACCCAGTACTTC	.	TRBV13	TRBD1	TRBJ2-5
CASSQGANGNQPQHF	TGCGCCAGCAGCCAAGGGGCTAATGGCAATCAGCCCCAGCATTTT	.	TRBV4-3	.	TRBJ1-5
CSVVVVLAANEQFF	TGCAGCGTTGTCGTTGTATTAGCCGCCAATGAGCAGTTCTTC	.	TRBV29-1	.	TRBJ2-1
CASSATAANYGYTF	TGTGCCAGTAGTGCGACAGCCGCTAACTATGGCTACACCTTC	.	TRBV19	.	TRBJ1-2
CASSQTAREGPDTQYF	TGCGCCAGCAGCCAGACGGCCAGGGAAGGCCCAGATACGCAGTATTTT	.	TRBV4-1	.	TRBJ2-3
CASSRHLNTEAFF	TGCGCCAGCAGCCGCCACTTGAACACTGAAGCTTTCTTT	.	TRBV4-3	.	TRBJ1-1
CASSYRGTGNEQYF	TGTGCCAGTAGCTATCGGGGGACAGGGAACGAGCAGTACTTC	.	TRBV19	TRBD1	TRBJ2-7
CASSLTYIAGRETQYF	TGTGCCAGCAGCCTTACTTACATAGCGGGGAGGGAGACCCAGTACTTC	.	TRBV7-9	TRBD2	TRBJ2-5
CASSNSGQLKGAGELFF	TGTGCCAGTAGTAATTCGGGACAGCTAAAAGGGGCCGGGGAGCTGTTTTTT	.	TRBV19	TRBD1	TRBJ2-2
CASSGTTETNQPQHF	TGCGCCAGCAGCGGGACAACGGAGACCAATCAGCCCCAGCATTTT	once	TRBV23-1	.	TRBJ1-5
CASSEDRLGAFF	TGTGCCAGCAGTGAGGACAGACTGGGGGCTTTCTTT	.	TRBV28	.	TRBJ1-1
CASSLSGSEAFF	TGCGCCAGCAGCTTGTCAGGTTCCGAAGCTTTCTTT	.	TRBV5-1	.	TRBJ1-1
CATQNTEAFF	TGTGCCACACAGAACACTGAAGCTTTCTTT	.	TRBV28	.	TRBJ1-1
CASSESGYEQYF	TGTGCCAGCAGTGAATCAGGGTACGAGCAGTACTTC	.	TRBV25-1	.	TRBJ2-7
CASSDEVRSGNTIYF	TGCGCCAGCAGTGACGAGGTGCGCTCTGGAAACACCATATATTTT	once	TRBV10-2	.	TRBJ1-3
CASRNGQGVGETQYF	TGTGCCAGCAGAAACGGACAGGGGGTAGGAGAGACCCAGTACTTC	once	TRBV28	TRBD1	TRBJ2-5
CASSLPRVQGGTGELFF	TGTGCCAGCAGCTTACCCCGGGTACAGGGGGGCACCGGGGAGCTGTTTTTT	.	TRBV7-9	TRBD1	TRBJ2-2
CASSLQAGGRHEQYF	TGTGCCAGCAGTCTTCAAGCGGGAGGGAGGCACGAGCAGTACTTC	.	TRBV28	TRBD2	TRBJ2-7
CASSQDRLGGTEAFF	TGTGCCAGCAGCCAAGATAGATTGGGGGGCACTGAAGCTTTCTTT	.	TRBV4-2	.	TRBJ1-1
CASSGYGGGEETQYF	TGTGCCAGCAGTGGGTACGGGGGGGGAGAAGAGACCCAGTACTTC	.	TRBV2	TRBD2	TRBJ2-5
CASRLAGGSNTGELFF	TGTGCCAGTAGACTAGCGGGGGGTTCGAACACCGGGGAGCTGTTTTTT	.	TRBV2	TRBD2	TRBJ2-2
CASSTTGLYEAFF	TGTGCCAGCAGTACGACAGGCCTTTATGAAGCTTTCTTT	.	TRBV7-9	.	TRBJ1-1
CASIRDSNYNEQFF	TGTGCCAGTATCCGGGACTCCAACTACAATGAGCAGTTCTTC	.	TRBV19	.	TRBJ2-1
CASSRSLAGGYNEQFF	TGTGCCAGCAGCCGATCTTTAGCGGGGGGCTACAATGAGCAGTTCTTC	.	TRBV7-2	TRBD2	TRBJ2-1
CASSSTGAGNTIYF	TGTGCCAGCAGTTCTACAGGGGCTGGAAACACCATATATTTT	few	TRBV28	TRBD1	TRBJ1-3
CASSDRRRETQYF	TGTGCCAGTAGTGACCGACGGAGGGAGACCCAGTACTTC	.	TRBV19	.	TRBJ2-5
CASSPRIGTGGSGTEAFF	TGTGCCAGCAGCCCGCGAATTGGGACAGGGGGCTCTGGCACTGAAGCTTTCTTT	.	TRBV7-8	TRBD1	TRBJ1-1
CASSTRGSGGWAYNEQFF	TGTGCCAGCAGTACCCGGGGTAGCGGGGGTTGGGCCTACAATGAGCAGTTCTTC	.	TRBV27	TRBD2	TRBJ2-1
CASSFRQGPMNTEAFF	TGTGCCAGCAGCTTTAGACAGGGGCCAATGAACACTGAAGCTTTCTTT	.	TRBV7-8	TRBD1	TRBJ1-1
CASSPAGGGNNEQFF	TGCGCCAGCAGCCCAGCGGGAGGGGGGAACAATGAGCAGTTCTTC	.	TRBV5-1	TRBD2	TRBJ2-1
CASRLGLSSYEQYF	TGTGCCAGCAGACTAGGACTTAGCTCCTACGAGCAGTACTTC	.	TRBV6-5	.	TRBJ2-7
CAWSSSTDTQYF	TGTGCCTGGAGTTCTAGCACAGATACGCAGTATTTT	.	TRBV30	.	TRBJ2-3
CASSVASSGRAPYEQYF	TGTGCCAGCAGCGTAGCGTCGAGCGGGAGGGCCCCCTACGAGCAGTACTTC	.	TRBV9	TRBD2	TRBJ2-7
CASTPGPGLADGAPDTQYF	TGTGCCAGCACCCCGGGGCCGGGACTAGCGGACGGAGCCCCAGATACGCAGTATTTT	.	TRBV28	TRBD2	TRBJ2-3
CASSLALAGYTDTQYF	TGTGCCAGCAGCCTCGCACTAGCGGGGTACACAGATACGCAGTATTTT	.	TRBV7-9	TRBD2	TRBJ2-3
CASSSKGGGTGSQPQHF	TGTGCCAGCAGCTCAAAAGGTGGAGGGACGGGGAGTCAGCCCCAGCATTTT	.	TRBV7-8	.	TRBJ1-5
CASSLQAGGPAGELFF	TGTGCCAGCAGCCTTCAAGCGGGGGGGCCCGCCGGGGAGCTGTTTTTT	.	TRBV4-2	TRBD2	TRBJ2-2
CASSASRGQLRQPQHF	TGTGCCAGCAGCGCGAGCCGGGGACAACTCCGTCAGCCCCAGCATTTT	.	TRBV5-4	.	TRBJ1-5
CASGLVGGQGVNSPLHF	TGTGCTAGTGGTTTGGTAGGTGGGCAGGGGGTTAATTCACCCCTCCACTTT	.	TRBV12-5	TRBD1	TRBJ1-6
CASSGTSGGADTQYF	TGTGCCAGCAGTGGGACTAGCGGGGGGGCCGATACGCAGTATTTT	.	TRBV6-4	TRBD2	TRBJ2-3
CASSPDNSLMGPEAFF	TGCGCCAGCAGCCCCGACAACAGCCTTATGGGGCCTGAAGCTTTCTTT	.	TRBV5-1	.	TRBJ1-1
CASSYGQGGETQYF	TGTGCCAGCAGCTATGGACAGGGTGGAGAGACCCAGTACTTC	.	TRBV6-5	TRBD1	TRBJ2-5
CASMGQASYGYTF	TGCGCCAGCATGGGACAGGCTTCCTATGGCTACACCTTC	.	TRBV10-2	TRBD1	TRBJ1-2
CASSLGPGAGNTIYF	TGTGCCAGCAGCTTAGGACCGGGTGCTGGAAACACCATATATTTT	.	TRBV7-9	.	TRBJ1-3
CSVAPGTGQETQYF	TGCAGCGTTGCCCCCGGGACAGGCCAAGAGACCCAGTACTTC	.	TRBV29-1	TRBD1	TRBJ2-5
CASSSGTGSNTEAFF	TGTGCCAGCTCATCCGGGACAGGGTCGAACACTGAAGCTTTCTTT	once	TRBV18	TRBD1	TRBJ1-1
CASSLAGIGIQDYGYTF	TGCGCCAGCAGCTTGGCCGGGATTGGGATCCAGGACTATGGCTACACCTTC	.	TRBV5-1	.	TRBJ1-2
CASSLTTSGRGHEQFF	TGTGCCAGCTCACTAACGACTAGCGGGAGGGGCCATGAGCAGTTCTTC	.	TRBV18	TRBD2	TRBJ2-1
CASSDIAGGTGELFF	TGTGCCAGCAGTGACATTGCGGGAGGTACCGGGGAGCTGTTTTTT	.	TRBV6-4	TRBD2	TRBJ2-2
CASSEGGRNSPLHF	TGTGCCAGTAGTGAGGGGGGGCGAAATTCACCCCTCCACTTT	.	TRBV19	.	TRBJ1-6